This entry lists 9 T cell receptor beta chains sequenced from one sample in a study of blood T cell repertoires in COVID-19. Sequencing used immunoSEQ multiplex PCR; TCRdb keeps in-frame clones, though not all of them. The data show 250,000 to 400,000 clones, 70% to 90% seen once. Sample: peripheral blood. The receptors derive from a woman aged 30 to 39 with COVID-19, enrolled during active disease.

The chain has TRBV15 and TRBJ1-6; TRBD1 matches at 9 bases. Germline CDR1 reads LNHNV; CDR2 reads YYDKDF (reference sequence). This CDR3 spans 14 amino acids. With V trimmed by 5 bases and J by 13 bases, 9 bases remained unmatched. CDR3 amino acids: CATSPTTGGTPLHF. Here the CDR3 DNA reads TGTGCCACCAGCCCAACCACAGGGGGCACCCCCCTCCACTTT. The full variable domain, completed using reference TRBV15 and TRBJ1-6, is DAMVIQNPRYQVTQFGKPVTLSCSQTLNHNVMYWYQQKSSQAPKLLFHYYDKDFNNEADTPDNFQSRRPNTSFCFLDIRSPGLGDTAMYLCATSPTTGGTPLHFGNGTRLTVT.

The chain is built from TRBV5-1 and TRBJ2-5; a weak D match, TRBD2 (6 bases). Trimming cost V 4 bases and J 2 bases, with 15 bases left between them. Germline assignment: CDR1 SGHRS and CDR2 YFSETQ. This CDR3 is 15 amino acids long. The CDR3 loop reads CASSGGKWQQETQYF. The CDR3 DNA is TGCGCCAGCAGCGGCGGGAAGTGGCAGCAAGAGACCCAGTACTTC.

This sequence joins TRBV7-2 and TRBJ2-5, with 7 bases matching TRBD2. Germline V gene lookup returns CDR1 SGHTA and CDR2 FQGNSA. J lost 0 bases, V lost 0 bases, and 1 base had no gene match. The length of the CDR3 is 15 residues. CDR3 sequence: CASSLALANQETQYF. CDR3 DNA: TGTGCCAGCAGCTTAGCACTAGCGAACCAAGAGACCCAGTACTTC.

CDR3 loop: CASSILTFGSRGTEAFF. CDR3 nucleotide sequence: TGTGCCAGCAGCATACTAACCTTCGGGAGTCGGGGCACTGAAGCTTTCTTT. The V gene is TRBV11-3, the J gene TRBJ1-1, with D hard to call. Germline-derived CDR1 and CDR2 are SGHNT and YENEEA. This CDR3 has 17 amino acids. V lost 5 bases to trimming and J lost 4 bases, with 23 bases between them.

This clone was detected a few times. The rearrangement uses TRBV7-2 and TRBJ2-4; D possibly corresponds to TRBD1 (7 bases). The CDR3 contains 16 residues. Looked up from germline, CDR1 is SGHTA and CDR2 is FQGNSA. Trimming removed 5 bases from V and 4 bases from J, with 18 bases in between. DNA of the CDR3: TGTGCCAGCAGCCCAGGGGGGACCGCAGGGAAAAACATTCAGTACTTC. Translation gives CASSPGGTAGKNIQYF. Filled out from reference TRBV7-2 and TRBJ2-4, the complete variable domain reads GAGVSQSPSNKVTEKGKDVELRCDPISGHTALYWYRQSLGQGLEFLIYFQGNSAPDKSGLPSDRFSAERTGGSVSTLTIQRTQQEDSAVYLCASSPGGTAGKNIQYFGAGTRLSVL.

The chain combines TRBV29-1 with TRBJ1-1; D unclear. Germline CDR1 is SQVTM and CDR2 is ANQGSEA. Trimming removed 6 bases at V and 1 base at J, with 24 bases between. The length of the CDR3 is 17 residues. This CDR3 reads CSVPVKSLGGGNTEAFF. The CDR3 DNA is TGCAGCGTCCCAGTCAAGAGCTTGGGTGGAGGGAACACTGAAGCTTTCTTT.

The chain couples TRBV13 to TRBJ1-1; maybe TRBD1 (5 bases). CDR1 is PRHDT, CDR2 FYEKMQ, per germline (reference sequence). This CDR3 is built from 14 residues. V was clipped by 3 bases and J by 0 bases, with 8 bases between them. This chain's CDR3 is CASSLQGLNTEAFF. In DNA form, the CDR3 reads TGTGCCAGCAGCTTGCAGGGCTTGAACACTGAAGCTTTCTTT. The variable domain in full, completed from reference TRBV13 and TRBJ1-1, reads AAGVIQSPRHLIKEKRETATLKCYPIPRHDTVYWYQQGPGQDPQFLISFYEKMQSDKGSIPDRFSAQQFSDYHSELNMSSLELGDSALYFCASSLQGLNTEAFFGQGTRLTVV.

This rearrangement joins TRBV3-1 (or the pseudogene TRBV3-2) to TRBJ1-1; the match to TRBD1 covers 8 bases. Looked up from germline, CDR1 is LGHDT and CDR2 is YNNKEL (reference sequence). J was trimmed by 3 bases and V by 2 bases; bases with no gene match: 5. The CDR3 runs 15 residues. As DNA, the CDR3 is TGTGCCAGCAGCCAAACTTACAGGGGGTACACTGAAGCTTTCTTT. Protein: CASSQTYRGYTEAFF.

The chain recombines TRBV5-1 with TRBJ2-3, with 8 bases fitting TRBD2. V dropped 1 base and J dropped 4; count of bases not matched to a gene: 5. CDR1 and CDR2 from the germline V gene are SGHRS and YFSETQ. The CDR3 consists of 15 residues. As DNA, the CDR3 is TGCGCCAGCAGCTTGTCGGGGGGGTATGCAGATACGCAGTATTTT. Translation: CASSLSGGYADTQYF.